This TCR beta chain is from a study of identical twins. Study-level findings and limits: Cross-sectional statistical analysis, not tracking of the same donors, underpinned the conclusions.

This clonotype showed up just once. What it binds is unknown. One entry per CDR3 protein results from TCRdb running MiXCR on the 5' RACE reads. The sample contains just over 500,000 distinct CDR3 sequences, 22% of which appear only once. Healthy Caucasians, and only they, were the donors. The CDR3 runs 11 residues. Trimming removed 4 bases from V and 4 bases from J, with 5 bases in between. Per germline, CDR1 MDHEN and CDR2 SYDVKM. This same sample was also taken into another study, of T cells expressing NK-cell markers. This second report adds: Of the CD8+ T cell pool in several donors, about 1.0-8% was accounted for by dominant NKG2C+ clonotypes. What remained unclear was the HCMV specificity of expanded NKG2C+ T cell clones.

The source of this sequence is a woman aged 18-29 years in good health. The rearrangement joins TRBV28 to TRBJ2-7; D is unclear. The sequenced sample consisted of CD4+ T cells sorted from blood. CDR3 residues: CASSWRYEQYF. CDR3 DNA: TGTGCCAGCAGTTGGCGTTACGAGCAGTACTTC.